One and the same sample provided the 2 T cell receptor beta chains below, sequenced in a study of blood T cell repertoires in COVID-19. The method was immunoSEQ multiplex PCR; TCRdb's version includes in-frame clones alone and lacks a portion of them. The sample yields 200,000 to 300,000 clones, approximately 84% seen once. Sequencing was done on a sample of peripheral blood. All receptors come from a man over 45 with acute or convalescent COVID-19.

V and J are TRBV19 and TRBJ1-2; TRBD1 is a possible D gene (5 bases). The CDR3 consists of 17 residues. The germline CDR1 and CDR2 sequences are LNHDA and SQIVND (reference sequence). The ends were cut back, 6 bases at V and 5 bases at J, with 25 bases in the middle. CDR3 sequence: CASSNTGTPWRGYGYTF. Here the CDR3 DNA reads TGTGCCAGTAGCAACACTGGGACTCCCTGGAGGGGATATGGCTACACCTTC.

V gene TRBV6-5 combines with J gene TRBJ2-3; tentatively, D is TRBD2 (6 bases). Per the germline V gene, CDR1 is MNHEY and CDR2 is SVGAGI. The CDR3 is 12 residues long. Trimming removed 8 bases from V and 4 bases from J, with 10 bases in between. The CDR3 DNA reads TGTGCCAGCCTAACGGGGGCAGATACGCAGTATTTT. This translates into CASLTGADTQYF.